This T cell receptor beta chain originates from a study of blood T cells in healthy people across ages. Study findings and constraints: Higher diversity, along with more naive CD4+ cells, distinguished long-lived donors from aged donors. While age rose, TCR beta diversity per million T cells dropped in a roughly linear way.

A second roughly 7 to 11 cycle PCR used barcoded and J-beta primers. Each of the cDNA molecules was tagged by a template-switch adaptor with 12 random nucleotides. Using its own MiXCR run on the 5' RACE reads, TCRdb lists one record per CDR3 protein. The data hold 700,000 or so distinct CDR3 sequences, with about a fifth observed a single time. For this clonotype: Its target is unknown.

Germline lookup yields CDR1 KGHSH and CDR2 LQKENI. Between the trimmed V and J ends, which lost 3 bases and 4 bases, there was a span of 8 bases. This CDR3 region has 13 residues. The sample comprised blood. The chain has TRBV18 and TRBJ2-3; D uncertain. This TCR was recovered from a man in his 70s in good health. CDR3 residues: CASSPGKADTQYF. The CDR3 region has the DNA TGTGCCAGCTCACCGGGAAAGGCAGATACGCAGTATTTT.